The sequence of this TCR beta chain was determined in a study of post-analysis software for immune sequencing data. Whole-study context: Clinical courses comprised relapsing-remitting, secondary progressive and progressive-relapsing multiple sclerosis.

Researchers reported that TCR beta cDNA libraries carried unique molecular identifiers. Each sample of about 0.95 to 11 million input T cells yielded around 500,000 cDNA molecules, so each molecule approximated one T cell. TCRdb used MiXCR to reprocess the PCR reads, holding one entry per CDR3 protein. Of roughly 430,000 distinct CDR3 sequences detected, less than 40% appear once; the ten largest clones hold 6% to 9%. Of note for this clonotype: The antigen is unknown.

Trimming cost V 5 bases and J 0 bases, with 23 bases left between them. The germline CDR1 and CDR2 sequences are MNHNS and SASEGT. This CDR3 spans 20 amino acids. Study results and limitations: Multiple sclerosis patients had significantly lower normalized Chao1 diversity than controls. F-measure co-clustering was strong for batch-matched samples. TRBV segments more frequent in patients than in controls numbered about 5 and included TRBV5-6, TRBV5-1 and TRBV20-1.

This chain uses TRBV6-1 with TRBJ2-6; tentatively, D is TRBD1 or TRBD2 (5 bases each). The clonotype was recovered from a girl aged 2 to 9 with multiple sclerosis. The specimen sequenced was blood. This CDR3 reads CASSKRAPGPSNSGANVLTF. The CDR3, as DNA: TGTGCCAGCAGTAAACGGGCGCCGGGACCCTCGAACTCTGGGGCCAACGTCCTGACTTTC.